Presented here are 8 T cell receptor beta chains from one specimen sequenced in a study of response to subunit inactivated influenza vaccine. TCRdb processed the RT-PCR reads anew with MiXCR; each CDR3 protein has one entry. The sample includes hundreds of thousands of distinct CDR3 sequences, roughly 12% of them seen just once. The sample was PBMCs from blood, taken on the day of vaccination. The receptors were sampled from a man in his forties or fifties who received an inactivated influenza vaccine.

This clonotype turned up a few times. J is TRBJ1-2 and V is TRBV5-1, with a tentative D call TRBD1 (5 bases). The CDR3 consists of 16 residues. V dropped 2 bases and J dropped 7 bases, with 21 bases sitting between them. Germline assignment: CDR1 SGHRS and CDR2 YFSETQ. This CDR3 reads CASSFTGPRQISGYTF. In DNA form, the CDR3 reads TGCGCCAGCAGCTTCACTGGGCCCCGACAGATTTCTGGCTACACCTTC.

In this sample, this clonotype turned up a few times. This sequence joins TRBV29-1 and TRBJ2-7; 7 bases align to TRBD2. Germline V gene data show CDR1 as SQVTM and CDR2 as ANQGSEA. The ends lost 4 bases at V and 0 bases at J; junction bases unmatched: 0. The CDR3 is 12 amino acids. The CDR3 is CSVAGGSYEQYF. CDR3 bases: TGCAGCGTTGCGGGGGGCTCCTACGAGCAGTACTTC.

The chain joins TRBV5-1 to TRBJ2-5, with TRBD2 matching over 8 bases. This CDR3 has 16 residues. Trimming at V came to 0 bases and at J to 5 bases, leaving 9 bases not matched to a gene. The germline V gene encodes CDR1 SGHRS and CDR2 YFSETQ. CDR3 loop: CASSLGVLSGGETQYF. CDR3 bases: TGCGCCAGCAGCTTGGGAGTTTTGTCGGGGGGGGAGACCCAGTACTTC.

This clonotype was detected a few times. V usage is TRBV7-2 and J usage is TRBJ1-6; 7 nucleotides align to TRBD1. Looked up from germline, CDR1 is SGHTA and CDR2 is FQGNSA. The CDR3 covers 15 residues. V was pared by 5 bases and J by 10 bases, with 11 bases of the junction left unmatched. The CDR3 coding sequence is TGTGCCAGCAGCCCATCGACAGGGTTGTTCTCACCCCTCCACTTT. It specifies CASSPSTGLFSPLHF.

The chain is built from TRBV28 and TRBJ1-1; a weak D match, TRBD1 (5 bases). The CDR3 is made up of 12 amino acids. The V gene's germline CDR1 is MDHEN and CDR2 SYDVKM. V lost 6 bases to trimming and J lost 8 bases, with 13 bases between them. For the CDR3, the DNA is TGTGCCAGCAGACCCCGGCCAGGGGAAGCTTTCTTT. Protein product: CASRPRPGEAFF.

The chain is built from TRBV7-9 and TRBJ2-1; D is possibly TRBD1 or TRBD2 (6 bases each). Germline CDR1 reads SEHNR; CDR2 reads FQNEAQ (reference sequence). Deletions cut 0 bases from V and 3 bases from J, with 12 bases between. CDR3 length: 16 amino acids. Here the CDR3 DNA reads TGTGCCAGCAGCTTAGCGGGGGGCTCCCTCTACAATGAGCAGTTCTTC. Protein product: CASSLAGGSLYNEQFF.

Many counts were recorded for this clonotype. The chain recombines TRBV12-3 or TRBV12-4 with TRBJ1-3; D is unclear. The CDR3 length is 11 residues. The ends were cut back, 11 bases at V and 4 bases at J, with 9 bases in the middle. The CDR3 DNA follows: TGTGCCTTAAAAGCGGGAAACACCATATATTTT. It encodes CALKAGNTIYF.

This clonotype was seen only a few times. J is TRBJ1-5 and V is TRBV7-8; 7 bases line up with TRBD1. CDR3 length: 15 amino acids. Germline V lookup: CDR1 SGHVS, CDR2 FQNEAQ. V trimming: 3 bases; J trimming: 3 bases; junction bases outside the gene matches: 5. The CDR3 protein is CASSLHRGPNQPQHF. Here the CDR3 DNA reads TGTGCCAGCAGCTTGCACAGGGGACCCAATCAGCCCCAGCATTTT.